The T cell receptor beta chain described here comes from a study of Ad26.COV2.S vaccination and SARS-CoV-2 variants. Overall study: Ad26.COV2.S given intramuscularly, once or twice 56 days apart.

Clones were sequenced by immunoSEQ multiplex PCR, and TCRdb holds only the in-frame ones, with some missing. In the table there are 350,000 to 500,000 clones, 89% of which are singletons. This sample's treatment: 19 received Ad26.COV2.S at low or high dose, single or two shots; 5 received placebo; per-sample allocation not given. Samples analyzed were those drawn on day 63 after the first vaccine or placebo injection. Built on an Ad26 vector, the vaccine expressed Wuhan-strain SARS-CoV-2 spike. The V gene's germline CDR1 is MNHEY and CDR2 SMNVEV (reference sequence). The length of the CDR3 is 15 residues. The V gene end was trimmed by 6 bases and the J gene end by 1 base; junction bases not matched to a gene: 8.

Specimen: peripheral blood, collected in a trial of Ad26.COV2.S vaccine versus placebo. V and J are TRBV27 and TRBJ2-5; TRBD2 agrees at 7 bases. The TCR sequence derives from a person between 18 and 65 years old who received the Ad26.COV2.S COVID-19 vaccine or a placebo. CDR3 nucleotides: TGTGCCAGCAGGGGGCTAGCGGTCCCCCAAGAGACCCAGTACTTC. Its translation: CASRGLAVPQETQYF.